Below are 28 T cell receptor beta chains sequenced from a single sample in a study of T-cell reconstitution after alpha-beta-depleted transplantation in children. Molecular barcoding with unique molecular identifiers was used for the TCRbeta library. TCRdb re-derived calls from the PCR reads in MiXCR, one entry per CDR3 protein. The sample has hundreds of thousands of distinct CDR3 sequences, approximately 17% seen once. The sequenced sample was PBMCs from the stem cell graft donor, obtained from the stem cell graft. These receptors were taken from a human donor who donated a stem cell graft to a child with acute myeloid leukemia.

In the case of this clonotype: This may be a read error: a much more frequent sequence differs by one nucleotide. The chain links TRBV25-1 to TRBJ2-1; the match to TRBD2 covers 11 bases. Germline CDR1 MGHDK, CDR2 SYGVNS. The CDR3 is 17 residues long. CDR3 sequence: CAGSGLAGGFSYNEQFF. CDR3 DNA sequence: TGTGCCGGCAGTGGGCTAGCGGGGGGCTTTTCCTACAATGAGCAGTTCTTC. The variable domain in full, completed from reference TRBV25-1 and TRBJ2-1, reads EADIYQTPRYLVIGTGKKITLECSQTMGHDKMYWYQQDPGMELHLIHYSYGVNSTEKGDLSSESTVSRIRTEHFPLTLESARPSHTSQYLCAGSGLAGGFSYNEQFFGPGTRLTVL.

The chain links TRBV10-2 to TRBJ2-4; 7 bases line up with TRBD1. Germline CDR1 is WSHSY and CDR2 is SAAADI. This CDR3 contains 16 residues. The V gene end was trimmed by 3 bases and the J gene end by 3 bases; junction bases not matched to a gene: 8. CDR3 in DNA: TGCGCCAGCAGTGAAGGCAGGGGGAGAGTCAAAAACATTCAGTACTTC. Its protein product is CASSEGRGRVKNIQYF.

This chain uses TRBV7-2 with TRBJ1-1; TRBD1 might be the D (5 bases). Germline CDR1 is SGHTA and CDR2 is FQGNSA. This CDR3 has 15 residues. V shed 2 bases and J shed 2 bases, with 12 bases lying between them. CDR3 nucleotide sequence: TGTGCCAGCAGCTTAATAGGAGGGACCAACACTGAAGCTTTCTTT. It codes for CASSLIGGTNTEAFF.

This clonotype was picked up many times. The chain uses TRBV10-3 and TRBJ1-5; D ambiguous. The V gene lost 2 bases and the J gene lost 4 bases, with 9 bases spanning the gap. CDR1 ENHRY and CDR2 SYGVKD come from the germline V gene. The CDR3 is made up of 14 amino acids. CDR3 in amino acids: CAISEGQVNQPQHF. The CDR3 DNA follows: TGTGCCATCAGTGAGGGGCAGGTTAATCAGCCCCAGCATTTT.

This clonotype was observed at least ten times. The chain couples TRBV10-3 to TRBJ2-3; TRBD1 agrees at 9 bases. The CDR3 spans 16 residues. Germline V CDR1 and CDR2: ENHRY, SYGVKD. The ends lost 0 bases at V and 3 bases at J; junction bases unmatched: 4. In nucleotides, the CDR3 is TGTGCCATCAGTGAGTCGGGGGACAGGGCGACAGATACGCAGTATTTT. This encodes CAISESGDRATDTQYF.

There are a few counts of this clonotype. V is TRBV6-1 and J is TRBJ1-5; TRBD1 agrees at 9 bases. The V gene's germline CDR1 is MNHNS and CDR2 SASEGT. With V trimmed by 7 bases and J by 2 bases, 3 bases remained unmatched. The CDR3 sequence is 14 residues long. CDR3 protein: CASNRDRGNQPQHF. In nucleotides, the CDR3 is TGTGCCAGCAATCGGGACAGGGGCAATCAGCCCCAGCATTTT.

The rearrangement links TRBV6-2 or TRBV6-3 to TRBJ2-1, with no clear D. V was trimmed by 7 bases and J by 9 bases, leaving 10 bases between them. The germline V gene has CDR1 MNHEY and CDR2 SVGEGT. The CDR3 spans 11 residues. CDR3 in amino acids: CASKNNGEQFF. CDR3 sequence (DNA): TGTGCCAGCAAGAATAATGGTGAGCAGTTCTTC.

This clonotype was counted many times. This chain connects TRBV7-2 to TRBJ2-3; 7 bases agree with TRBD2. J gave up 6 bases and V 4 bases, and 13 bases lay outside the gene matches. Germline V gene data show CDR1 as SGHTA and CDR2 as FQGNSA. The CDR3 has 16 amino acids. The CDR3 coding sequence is TGTGCCAGCAGCTCCTCCATTAGCGTCGGGGGGGATACGCAGTATTTT. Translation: CASSSSISVGGDTQYF.

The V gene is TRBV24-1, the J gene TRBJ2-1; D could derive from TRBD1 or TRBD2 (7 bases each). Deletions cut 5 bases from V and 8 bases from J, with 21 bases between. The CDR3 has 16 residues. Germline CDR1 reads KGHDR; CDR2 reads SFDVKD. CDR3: CATSGGEGAEWDEQFF. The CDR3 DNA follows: TGTGCCACCAGTGGGGGGGAGGGGGCCGAATGGGATGAGCAGTTCTTC.

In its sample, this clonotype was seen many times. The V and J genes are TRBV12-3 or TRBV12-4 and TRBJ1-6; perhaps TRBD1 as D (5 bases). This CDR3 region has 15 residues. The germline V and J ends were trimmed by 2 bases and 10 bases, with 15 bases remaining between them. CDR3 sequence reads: CASSLYGGNGSPLHF. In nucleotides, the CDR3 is TGTGCCAGCAGTTTATACGGGGGGAACGGGTCACCCCTCCACTTT.

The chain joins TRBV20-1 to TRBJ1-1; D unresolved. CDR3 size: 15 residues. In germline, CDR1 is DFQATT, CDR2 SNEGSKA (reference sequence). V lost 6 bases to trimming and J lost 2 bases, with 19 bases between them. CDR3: CSAQPPRGPNTEAFF. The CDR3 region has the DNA TGCAGTGCACAGCCCCCTCGTGGGCCTAACACTGAAGCTTTCTTT.

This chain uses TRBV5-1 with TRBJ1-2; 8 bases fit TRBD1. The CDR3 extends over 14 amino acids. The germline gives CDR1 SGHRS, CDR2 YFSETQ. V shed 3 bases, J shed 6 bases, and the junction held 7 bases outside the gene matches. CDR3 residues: CASSSDRGVNGYTF. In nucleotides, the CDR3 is TGCGCCAGCAGCTCCGACAGGGGAGTAAATGGCTACACCTTC.

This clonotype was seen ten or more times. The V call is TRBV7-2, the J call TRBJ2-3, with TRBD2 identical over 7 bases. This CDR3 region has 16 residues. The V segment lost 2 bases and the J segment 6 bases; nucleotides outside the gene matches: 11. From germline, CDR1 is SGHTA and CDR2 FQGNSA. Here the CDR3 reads CASSLSGSRGRDTQYF. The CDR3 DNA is TGTGCCAGCAGCTTAAGTGGCTCGCGGGGGAGGGATACGCAGTATTTT.

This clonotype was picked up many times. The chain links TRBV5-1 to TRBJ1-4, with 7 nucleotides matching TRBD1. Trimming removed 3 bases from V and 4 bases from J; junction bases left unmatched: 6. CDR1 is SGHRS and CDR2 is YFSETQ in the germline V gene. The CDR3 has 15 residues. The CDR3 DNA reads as TGCGCCAGCAGCTCGCCGGGACAGCGTAATGAAAAACTGTTTTTT. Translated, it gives CASSSPGQRNEKLFF.

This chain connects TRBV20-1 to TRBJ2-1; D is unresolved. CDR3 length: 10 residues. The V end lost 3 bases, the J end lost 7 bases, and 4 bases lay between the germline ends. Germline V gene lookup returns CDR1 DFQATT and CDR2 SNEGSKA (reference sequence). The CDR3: CSASRNEQFF. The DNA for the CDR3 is TGCAGTGCTAGTCGTAATGAGCAGTTCTTC.

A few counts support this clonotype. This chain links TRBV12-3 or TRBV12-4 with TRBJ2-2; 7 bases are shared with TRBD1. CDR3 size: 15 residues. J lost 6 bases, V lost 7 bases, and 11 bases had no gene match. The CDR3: CASKQGSRSPGELFF. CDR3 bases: TGTGCCAGCAAACAGGGGTCAAGATCCCCCGGGGAGCTGTTTTTT.

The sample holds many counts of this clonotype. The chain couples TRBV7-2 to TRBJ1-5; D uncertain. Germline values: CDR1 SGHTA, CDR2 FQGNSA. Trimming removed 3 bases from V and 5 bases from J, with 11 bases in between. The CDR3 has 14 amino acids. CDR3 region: CASSFLGDYQPQHF. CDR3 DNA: TGTGCCAGCAGCTTCCTAGGTGATTATCAGCCCCAGCATTTT. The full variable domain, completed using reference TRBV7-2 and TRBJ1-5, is GAGVSQSPSNKVTEKGKDVELRCDPISGHTALYWYRQSLGQGLEFLIYFQGNSAPDKSGLPSDRFSAERTGGSVSTLTIQRTQQEDSAVYLCASSFLGDYQPQHFGDGTRLSIL.

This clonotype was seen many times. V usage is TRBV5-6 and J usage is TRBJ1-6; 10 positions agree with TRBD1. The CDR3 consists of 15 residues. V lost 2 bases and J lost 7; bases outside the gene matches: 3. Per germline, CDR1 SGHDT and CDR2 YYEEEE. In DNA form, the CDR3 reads TGTGCCAGCAGCTTCAGGACAGGGGGGAATTCACCCCTCCACTTT. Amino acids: CASSFRTGGNSPLHF.

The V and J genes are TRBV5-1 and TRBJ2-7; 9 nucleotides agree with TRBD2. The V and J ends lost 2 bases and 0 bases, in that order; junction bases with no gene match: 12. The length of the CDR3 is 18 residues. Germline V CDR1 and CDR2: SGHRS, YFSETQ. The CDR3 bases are TGCGCCAGCAGCTTAGCCGTCCAGCGGGGGGCTACCTCCTACGAGCAGTACTTC. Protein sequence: CASSLAVQRGATSYEQYF.

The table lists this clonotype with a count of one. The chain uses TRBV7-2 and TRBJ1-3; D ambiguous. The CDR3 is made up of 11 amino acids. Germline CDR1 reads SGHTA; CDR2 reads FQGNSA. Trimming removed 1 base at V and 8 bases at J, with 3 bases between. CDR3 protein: CASSLGDTIYF. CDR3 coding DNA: TGTGCCAGCAGCTTAGGAGACACCATATATTTT.

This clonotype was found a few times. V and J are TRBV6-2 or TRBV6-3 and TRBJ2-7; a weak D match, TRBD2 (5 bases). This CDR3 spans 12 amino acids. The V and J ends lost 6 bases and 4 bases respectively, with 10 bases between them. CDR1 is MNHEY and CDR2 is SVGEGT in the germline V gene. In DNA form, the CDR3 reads TGTGCCAGCAGCCCCTGGACTTACGAGCAGTACTTC. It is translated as CASSPWTYEQYF.

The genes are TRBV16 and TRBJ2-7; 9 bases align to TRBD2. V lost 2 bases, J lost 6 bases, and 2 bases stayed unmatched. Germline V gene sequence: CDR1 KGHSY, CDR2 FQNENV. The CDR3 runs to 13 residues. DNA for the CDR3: TGTGCCAGCAGCCAACGGCGGGGGGGCGAGCAGTACGTC. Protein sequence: CASSQRRGGEQYV.

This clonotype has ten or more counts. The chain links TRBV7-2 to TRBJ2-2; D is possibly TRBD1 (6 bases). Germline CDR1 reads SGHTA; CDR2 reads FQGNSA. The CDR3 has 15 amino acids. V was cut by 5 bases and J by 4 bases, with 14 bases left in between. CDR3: CASSTSTGGTGELFF. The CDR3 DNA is TGTGCCAGCAGCACCTCGACAGGAGGCACCGGGGAGCTGTTTTTT.

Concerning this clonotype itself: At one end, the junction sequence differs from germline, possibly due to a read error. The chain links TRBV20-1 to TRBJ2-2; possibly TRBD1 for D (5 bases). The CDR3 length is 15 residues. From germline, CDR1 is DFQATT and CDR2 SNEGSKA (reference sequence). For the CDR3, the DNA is TGCTGTGCTAGAGATTGGCAGGGTAGGACCGGGGAGCTGTTTTTT. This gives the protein CCARDWQGRTGELFF.

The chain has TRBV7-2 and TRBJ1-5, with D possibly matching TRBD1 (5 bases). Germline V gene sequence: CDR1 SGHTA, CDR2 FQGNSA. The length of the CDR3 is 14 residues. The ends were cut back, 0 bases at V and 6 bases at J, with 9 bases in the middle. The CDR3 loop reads CASSLAPGTQPQHF. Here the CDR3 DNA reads TGTGCCAGCAGCTTAGCCCCGGGGACTCAGCCCCAGCATTTT.

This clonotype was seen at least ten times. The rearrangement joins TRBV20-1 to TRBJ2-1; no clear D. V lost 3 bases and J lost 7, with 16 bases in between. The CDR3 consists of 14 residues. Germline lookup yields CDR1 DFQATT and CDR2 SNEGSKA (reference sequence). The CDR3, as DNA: TGCAGTGCTAGCCCGGCTGGAAGTGTTAATGAGCAGTTCTTC. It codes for CSASPAGSVNEQFF.

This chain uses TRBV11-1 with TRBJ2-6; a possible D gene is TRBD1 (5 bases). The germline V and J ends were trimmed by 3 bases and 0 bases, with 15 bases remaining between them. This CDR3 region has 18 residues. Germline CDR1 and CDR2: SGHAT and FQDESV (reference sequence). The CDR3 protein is CASSFRQGSLSGANVLTF. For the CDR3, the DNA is TGTGCCAGCAGCTTCCGGCAGGGCTCCCTCTCTGGGGCCAACGTCCTGACTTTC.

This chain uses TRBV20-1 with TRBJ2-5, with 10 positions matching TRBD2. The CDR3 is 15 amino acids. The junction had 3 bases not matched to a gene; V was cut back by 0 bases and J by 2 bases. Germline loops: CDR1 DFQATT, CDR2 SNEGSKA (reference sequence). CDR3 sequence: CSARDASGGQETQYF. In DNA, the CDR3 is TGCAGTGCTAGAGATGCTAGCGGGGGACAAGAGACCCAGTACTTC.